The rows below give T cell receptor beta chains drawn from one sample of a study of STAT5B mutations in CD4+ large granular lymphocyte leukemia. The repertoire was sequenced with immunoSEQ multiplex PCR; TCRdb's copy has only in-frame clones and lacks some. The sample has 30,000 to 40,000 clones; roughly 76% are singletons. The sample was CD4+ T cells from blood buffy coats. The receptors come from a human donor in good health. The CDR3 runs from the conserved cysteine through the conserved F or W. D genes are given only for firm matches. Rows may omit the clone size; those that give it use once, few, many or a size class.

>-|TRBV6-1|-|TRBJ2-7
CASADMYEQYF
TGTGCCAGCGCAGACATGTACGAGCAGTACTTC
>-|TRBV30|-|TRBJ1-5
CAWSRLGEVDQPQHF
TGTGCCTGGAGCCGCCTTGGGGAGGTTGATCAGCCCCAGCATTTT
>-|TRBV5-1|-|TRBJ1-1
CASSLVLPGPNTEAFF
TGCGCCAGCAGCTTGGTGCTGCCAGGGCCGAACACTGAAGCTTTCTTT
>-|TRBV5-4|TRBD2|TRBJ2-1
CASSLHPGLAANEQFF
TGTGCCAGCAGCTTGCATCCGGGACTAGCGGCCAATGAGCAGTTCTTC
>-|TRBV6-5|TRBD2|TRBJ2-1
CASSYHETSRYEQFF
TGTGCCAGCAGTTACCACGAGACTAGCCGATACGAGCAGTTCTTC
>-|TRBV5-4|-|TRBJ1-2
CASNPLGSTMGGYTF
TGTGCCAGCAACCCCTTGGGCTCCACTATGGGAGGCTACACCTTC
>-|TRBV11-2|-|TRBJ2-6
CASSPPGRGANVLTF
TGTGCCAGCAGCCCACCTGGCCGTGGGGCCAACGTCCTGACTTTC
>-|TRBV5-4|-|TRBJ1-4
CASSLLGPTNEKLFF
TGTGCCAGCAGCTTACTAGGCCCAACTAATGAAAAACTGTTTTTT
>few|TRBV5-1|TRBD1|TRBJ1-5
CASSLVGTGLSQPQHF
TGCGCCAGCAGCTTGGTGGGGACAGGGCTGAGCCAGCCCCAGCATTTT
>-|TRBV6-4|-|TRBJ1-1
CASSDYLNTEAFF
TGTGCCAGCAGTGACTACCTGAACACTGAAGCTTTCTTT
>once|TRBV9|TRBD2|TRBJ2-1
CASSPGTSGRFEQFF
TGTGCCAGCAGCCCCGGGACTAGCGGGAGATTTGAGCAGTTCTTC
>-|TRBV13|-|TRBJ2-5
CASSLADFRPGETQYF
TGTGCCAGCAGCTTAGCCGACTTTAGGCCAGGGGAGACCCAGTACTTC
>-|TRBV11-2|-|TRBJ2-1
CASSLQGPMGNEQFF
TGTGCCAGCAGCCTTCAGGGGCCGATGGGGAATGAGCAGTTCTTC